These T cell receptor beta chains were read from a single sample in a study of T cell responses to AZD1222 COVID-19 vaccine. The method was immunoSEQ multiplex PCR; TCRdb's version includes in-frame clones alone and lacks a portion of them. Of some 140,000 clones in the sample, 88% were seen once. The sequenced sample was peripheral blood, obtained on day 0 of AZD1222 vaccination. The receptors derive from an adult in good health. Both conserved end residues are part of each CDR3. A D gene is named only where the DNA matches it firmly. Only some rows state a clone size, as once, few, many or a class for expanded clones.

V	D	size	J	CDR3	DNA
TRBV7-2	TRBD2	-	TRBJ2-2	CASLRGGRTGELFF	TGTGCCAGCCTTCGGGGGGGGCGTACCGGGGAGCTGTTTTTT
TRBV28	-	-	TRBJ2-3	CASSPPRSTDTQYF	TGTGCCAGCAGTCCGCCCAGGAGCACAGATACGCAGTATTTT
TRBV7-3	TRBD1	-	TRBJ2-2	CASRQAGGNTGELFF	TGTGCCAGCAGACAGGCAGGGGGCAACACCGGGGAGCTGTTTTTT
TRBV9	-	-	TRBJ2-7	CASSVTGVPSYEQYF	TGTGCCAGCAGCGTAACAGGTGTCCCTTCCTACGAGCAGTACTTC
TRBV9	-	-	TRBJ1-2	CASSARDTYGYTF	TGTGCCAGCAGCGCCAGGGACACCTATGGCTACACCTTC
TRBV29-1	-	-	TRBJ1-1	CSVGKGLYTEAFF	TGCAGCGTTGGTAAAGGCCTTTACACTGAAGCTTTCTTT
TRBV9	-	-	TRBJ2-5	CASSDGRQNQETQYF	TGTGCCAGCAGCGATGGTCGTCAAAACCAAGAGACCCAGTACTTC
TRBV7-2	-	-	TRBJ2-2	CASSLGSERTGELFF	TGTGCCAGCAGCTTAGGGTCAGAACGCACCGGGGAGCTGTTTTTT
TRBV2	-	once	TRBJ2-1	CASRGSGSYNEQFF	TGTGCCAGCAGGGGCAGCGGGTCCTACAATGAGCAGTTCTTC
TRBV5-4	TRBD1	-	TRBJ1-2	CASSSWTGLGYTF	TGTGCCAGCAGCTCCTGGACAGGGCTTGGCTACACCTTC
TRBV19	TRBD1	-	TRBJ1-4	CASREGAINEKLFF	TGTGCCAGTAGAGAGGGGGCTATAAATGAAAAACTGTTTTTT
TRBV7-2	TRBD2	-	TRBJ2-7	CASSWTSGSYEQYF	TGTGCCAGCAGCTGGACTAGCGGATCCTACGAGCAGTACTTC
TRBV5-8	-	-	TRBJ2-7	CASSLFQTLREQYF	TGTGCCAGCAGCTTGTTCCAGACCCTACGAGAGCAGTACTTC
TRBV7-9	-	few	TRBJ1-5	CASSLWTDYSNQPQHF	TGTGCCAGCAGCTTATGGACCGACTATAGCAATCAGCCCCAGCATTTT
TRBV2	-	-	TRBJ1-2	CASSADGNYGYTF	TGTGCCAGCAGTGCGGACGGTAACTATGGCTACACCTTC
TRBV4-1	-	few	TRBJ1-2	CASSQGEGVGYGYTF	TGCGCCAGCAGCCAAGGGGAGGGGGTAGGGTATGGCTACACCTTC
TRBV7-2	-	-	TRBJ2-3	CASRDGYTQYF	TGTGCCAGCAGGGACGGGTATACGCAGTATTTT
TRBV10-2	-	-	TRBJ1-6	CASSEAHENSPLHF	TGCGCCAGCAGTGAGGCGCACGAAAATTCACCCCTCCACTTT
TRBV9	TRBD2	-	TRBJ2-3	CASASGTSGTGTQYF	TGTGCCAGCGCTTCCGGGACTAGCGGGACAGGTACGCAGTATTTT
TRBV3-1/TRBV3-2	-	-	TRBJ1-5	CASSLANQPQHF	TGTGCCAGCAGCCTTGCCAATCAGCCCCAGCATTTT
TRBV5-4	TRBD1	once	TRBJ1-2	CASSTGGQGVYGYTF	TGTGCCAGCAGCACCGGCGGACAGGGGGTATATGGCTACACCTTC
TRBV12-3/TRBV12-4	-	-	TRBJ1-1	CASSLGPGTEAFF	TGTGCCAGCAGTTTAGGGCCAGGGACTGAAGCTTTCTTT
TRBV19	-	once	TRBJ1-1	CASSIDVRVSYTEAFF	TGTGCCAGTAGTATAGATGTCCGGGTAAGTTACACTGAAGCTTTCTTT
TRBV7-2	-	few	TRBJ1-1	CASSSEGAPKGAFF	TGTGCCAGCAGCTCCGAAGGTGCCCCCAAGGGAGCTTTCTTT
TRBV6-5	TRBD1	-	TRBJ1-2	CASSPRDRPNYGYTF	TGTGCCAGCAGTCCCCGGGACAGGCCTAACTATGGCTACACCTTC
TRBV12-3/TRBV12-4	-	-	TRBJ1-4	CASSLEGVKLFF	TGTGCCAGCAGCCTGGAGGGGGTGAAACTGTTTTTT
TRBV20-1	TRBD1	-	TRBJ1-6	CSASGTGNNIGSPLHF	TGCAGTGCTAGTGGGACAGGGAACAATATCGGTTCACCCCTCCACTTT
TRBV10-1	-	-	TRBJ2-3	CASSESGISTDTQYF	TGCGCCAGCAGTGAGTCGGGGATCAGCACAGATACGCAGTATTTT
TRBV6-5	TRBD1	-	TRBJ1-4	CASSFLTGNEKLFF	TGTGCCAGCAGTTTTTTGACAGGGAATGAAAAACTGTTTTTT
TRBV28	-	-	TRBJ1-2	CASSGGYYGYTF	TGTGCCAGCAGTGGGGGATACTATGGCTACACCTTC
TRBV4-2	-	-	TRBJ1-2	CASSQDLGGSLTNYGYTF	TGTGCCAGCAGCCAAGATCTCGGTGGGTCTCTCACTAACTATGGCTACACCTTC
TRBV15	TRBD1	-	TRBJ1-2	CATSKGTEGGYTF	TGTGCCACCAGCAAGGGGACAGAAGGTGGCTACACCTTC
TRBV18	-	-	TRBJ1-1	CASSPFEGMNTEAFF	TGTGCCAGCTCACCTTTTGAGGGGATGAACACTGAAGCTTTCTTT
TRBV6-5	TRBD1	-	TRBJ1-1	CASTRTGNTEAFF	TGTGCCAGCACCAGGACAGGGAACACTGAAGCTTTCTTT
TRBV7-3	-	-	TRBJ2-5	CASSLTGEETQYF	TGTGCCAGCAGCTTAACCGGGGAAGAGACCCAGTACTTC
TRBV27	TRBD1	once	TRBJ1-6	CASSLEGATYNSPLHF	TGTGCCAGCAGCCTAGAGGGGGCAACCTATAATTCACCCCTCCACTTT
TRBV9	-	-	TRBJ1-2	CASSVAETQVYGYTF	TGTGCCAGCAGCGTAGCCGAGACCCAAGTCTATGGCTACACCTTC
TRBV2	TRBD2	-	TRBJ2-2	CASSEALWTGGLFF	TGTGCCAGCAGTGAAGCGCTTTGGACGGGGGGGCTGTTTTTT
TRBV5-1	TRBD1	-	TRBJ2-2	CASSLGQGLSGELFF	TGCGCCAGCAGCTTGGGACAGGGATTAAGCGGGGAGCTGTTTTTT
TRBV7-9	-	-	TRBJ1-1	CASSWVGREAFF	TGTGCCAGCAGCTGGGTAGGCCGTGAAGCTTTCTTT
TRBV4-3	-	-	TRBJ1-2	CASSQDGSGIYGYTF	TGCGCCAGCAGCCAAGATGGGTCAGGTATTTATGGCTACACCTTC
TRBV24-1	TRBD1	-	TRBJ2-3	CATSDPGTGGLADTQYF	TGTGCCACCAGTGACCCCGGGACAGGGGGTTTGGCAGATACGCAGTATTTT
TRBV6-5	-	few	TRBJ1-6	CASSWEANSPLHF	TGTGCCAGCAGTTGGGAGGCGAATTCACCCCTCCACTTT
TRBV7-2	TRBD1	-	TRBJ2-7	CASILNRGPYEQYF	TGTGCCAGCATTTTAAACAGGGGGCCCTACGAGCAGTACTTC
TRBV28	-	-	TRBJ2-7	CASSAGDYEQYF	TGTGCCAGCAGTGCTGGTGACTACGAGCAGTACTTC
TRBV6-2/TRBV6-3	TRBD1	-	TRBJ1-4	CASSPGGLREKLFF	TGTGCCAGCAGCCCAGGGGGGCTACGCGAAAAACTGTTTTTT
TRBV5-5	-	-	TRBJ1-6	CASSLVSLGNSPLHF	TGTGCCAGCAGCTTGGTCAGCTTGGGGAATTCACCCCTCCACTTT
TRBV24-1	TRBD1	-	TRBJ1-2	CATSDSGTGNLYGYTF	TGTGCCACCAGTGATTCCGGGACAGGGAATCTCTATGGCTACACCTTC
TRBV3-1/TRBV3-2	TRBD1	-	TRBJ2-7	CATFPSGQGPYEQYF	TGTGCCACGTTCCCCTCGGGACAGGGCCCCTACGAGCAGTACTTC
TRBV29-1	-	-	TRBJ2-7	CSVEGAGYEQYF	TGCAGCGTTGAAGGGGCCGGGTACGAGCAGTACTTC